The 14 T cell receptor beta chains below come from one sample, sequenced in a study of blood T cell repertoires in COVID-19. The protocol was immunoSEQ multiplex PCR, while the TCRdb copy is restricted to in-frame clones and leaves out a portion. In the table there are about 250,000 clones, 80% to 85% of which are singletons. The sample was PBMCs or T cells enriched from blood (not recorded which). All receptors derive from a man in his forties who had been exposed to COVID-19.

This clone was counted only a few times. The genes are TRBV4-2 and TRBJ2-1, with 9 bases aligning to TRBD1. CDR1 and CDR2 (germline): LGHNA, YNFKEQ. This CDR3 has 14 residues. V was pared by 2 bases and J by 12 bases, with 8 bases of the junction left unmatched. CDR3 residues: CASSQLQGAHGQFF. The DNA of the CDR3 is TGTGCCAGCAGCCAATTACAGGGGGCCCACGGGCAGTTCTTC.

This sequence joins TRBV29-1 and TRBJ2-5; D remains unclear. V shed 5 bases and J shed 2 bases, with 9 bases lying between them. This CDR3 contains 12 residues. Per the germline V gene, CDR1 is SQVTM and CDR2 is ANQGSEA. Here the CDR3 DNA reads TGCAGCGTTCAGACACAGCAAGAGACCCAGTACTTC. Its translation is CSVQTQQETQYF. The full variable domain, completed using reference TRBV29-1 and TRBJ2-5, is SAVISQKPSRDICQRGTSLTIQCQVDSQVTMMFWYRQQPGQSLTLIATANQGSEATYESGFVIDKFPISRPNLTFSTLTVSNMSPEDSSIYLCSVQTQQETQYFGPGTRLLVL.

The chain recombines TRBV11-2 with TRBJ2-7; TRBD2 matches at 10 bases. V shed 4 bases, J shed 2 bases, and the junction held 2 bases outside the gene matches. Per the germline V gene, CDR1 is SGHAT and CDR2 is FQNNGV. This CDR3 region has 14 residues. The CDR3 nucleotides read TGTGCCAGCAGCTCCGGGACTAGCGCCTACGAGCAGTACTTC. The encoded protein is CASSSGTSAYEQYF.

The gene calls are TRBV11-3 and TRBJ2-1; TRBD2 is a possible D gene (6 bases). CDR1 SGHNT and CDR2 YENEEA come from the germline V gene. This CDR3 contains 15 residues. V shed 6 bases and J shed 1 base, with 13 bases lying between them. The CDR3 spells CASRQAGKSYNEQFF. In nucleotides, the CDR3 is TGTGCCAGCAGACAAGCGGGCAAGTCCTACAATGAGCAGTTCTTC.

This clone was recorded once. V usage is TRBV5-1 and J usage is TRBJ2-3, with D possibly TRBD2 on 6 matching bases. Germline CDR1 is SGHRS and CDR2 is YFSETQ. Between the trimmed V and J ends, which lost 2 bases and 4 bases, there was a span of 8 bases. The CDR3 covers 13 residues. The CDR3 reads CASSFGGADTQYF. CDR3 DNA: TGCGCCAGCAGCTTTGGAGGGGCAGATACGCAGTATTTT.

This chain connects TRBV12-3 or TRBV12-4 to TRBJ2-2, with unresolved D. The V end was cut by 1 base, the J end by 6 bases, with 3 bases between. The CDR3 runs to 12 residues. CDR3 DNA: TGTGCCAGCAGTTTAGTCGCCGGGGAGCTGTTTTTT. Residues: CASSLVAGELFF.

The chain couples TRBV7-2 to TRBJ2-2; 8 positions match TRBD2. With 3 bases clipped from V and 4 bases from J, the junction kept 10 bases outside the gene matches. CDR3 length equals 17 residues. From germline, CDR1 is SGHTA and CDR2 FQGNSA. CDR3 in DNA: TGTGCCAGCAGCTTCGCTCCGGGACTAGAGGGCACCGGGGAGCTGTTTTTT. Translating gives CASSFAPGLEGTGELFF.

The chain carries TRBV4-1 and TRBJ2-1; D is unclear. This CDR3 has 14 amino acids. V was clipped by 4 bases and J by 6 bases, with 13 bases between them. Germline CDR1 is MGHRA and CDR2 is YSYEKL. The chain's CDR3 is CASSPMGRSNEQFF. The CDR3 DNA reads TGCGCCAGCAGCCCCATGGGCAGGTCCAATGAGCAGTTCTTC.

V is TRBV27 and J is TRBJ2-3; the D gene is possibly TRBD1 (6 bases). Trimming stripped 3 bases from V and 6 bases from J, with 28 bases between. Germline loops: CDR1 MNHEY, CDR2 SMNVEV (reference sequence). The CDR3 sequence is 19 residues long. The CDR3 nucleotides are TGTGCCAGCAGTTTCCGTCAGGGGCTCTCACCTTCTCACGTCGATACGCAGTATTTT. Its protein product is CASSFRQGLSPSHVDTQYF.

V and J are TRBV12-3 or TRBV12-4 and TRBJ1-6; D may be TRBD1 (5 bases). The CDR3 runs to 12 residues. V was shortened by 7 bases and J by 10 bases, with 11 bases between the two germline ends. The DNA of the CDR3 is TGTGCCAGCACCCTGGGGGGGTCACCCCTCCACTTT. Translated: CASTLGGSPLHF.

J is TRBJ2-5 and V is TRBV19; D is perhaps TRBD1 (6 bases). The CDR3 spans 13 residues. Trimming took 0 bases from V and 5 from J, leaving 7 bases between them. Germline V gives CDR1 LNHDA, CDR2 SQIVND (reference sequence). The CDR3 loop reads CASSIDTGETQYF. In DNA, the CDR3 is TGTGCCAGTAGTATAGATACAGGGGAGACCCAGTACTTC.

The CDR3 DNA reads TGTGCCACCAGTGATCATACAGGGGGTTTGGCAGCTTTCTTT. Translated: CATSDHTGGLAAFF. V gene TRBV24-1 combines with J gene TRBJ1-1; 8 bases match TRBD1. V lost 3 bases and J lost 10; bases outside the gene matches: 9. The length of the CDR3 is 14 residues. The germline V gene encodes CDR1 KGHDR and CDR2 SFDVKD.

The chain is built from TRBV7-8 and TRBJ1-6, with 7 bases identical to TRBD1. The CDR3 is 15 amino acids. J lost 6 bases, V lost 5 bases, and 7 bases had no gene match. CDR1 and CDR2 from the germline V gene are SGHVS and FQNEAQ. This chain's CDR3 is CASSAGPGGNSPLHF. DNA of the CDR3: TGTGCCAGCAGCGCGGGGCCAGGGGGTAATTCACCCCTCCACTTT. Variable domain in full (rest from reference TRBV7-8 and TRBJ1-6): GAGVSQSPRYKVAKRGQDVALRCDPISGHVSLFWYQQALGQGPEFLTYFQNEAQLDKSGLPSDRFFAERPEGSVSTLKIQRTQQEDSAVYLCASSAGPGGNSPLHFGNGTRLTVT.

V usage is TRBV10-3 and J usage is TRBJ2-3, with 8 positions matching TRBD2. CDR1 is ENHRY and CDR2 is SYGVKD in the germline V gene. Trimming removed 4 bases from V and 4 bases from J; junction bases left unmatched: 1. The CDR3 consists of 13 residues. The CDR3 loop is CAISVAGSDTQYF. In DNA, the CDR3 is TGTGCCATCAGTGTAGCGGGATCAGATACGCAGTATTTT.